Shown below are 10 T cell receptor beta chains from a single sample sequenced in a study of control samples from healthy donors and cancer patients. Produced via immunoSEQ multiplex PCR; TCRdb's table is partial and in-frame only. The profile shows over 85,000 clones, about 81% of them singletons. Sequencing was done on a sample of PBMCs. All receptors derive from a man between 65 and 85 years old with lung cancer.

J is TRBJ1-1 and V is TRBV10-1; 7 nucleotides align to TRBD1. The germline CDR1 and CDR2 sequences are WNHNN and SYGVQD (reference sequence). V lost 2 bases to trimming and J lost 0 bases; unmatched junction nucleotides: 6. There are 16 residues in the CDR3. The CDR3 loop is CASSEGGTAMNTEAFF. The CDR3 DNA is TGCGCCAGCAGTGAGGGGGGGACAGCCATGAACACTGAAGCTTTCTTT.

The CDR3 loop reads CASRLQGAWGYTF. CDR3 DNA sequence: TGTGCCAGCAGACTACAGGGGGCTTGGGGCTACACCTTC. The chain is built from TRBV28 and TRBJ1-2; 9 nucleotides align to TRBD1. V shed 6 bases and J 8 bases; nucleotides not matched to a gene: 7. This CDR3 is built from 13 residues. CDR1 and CDR2 from the germline V gene are MDHEN and SYDVKM.

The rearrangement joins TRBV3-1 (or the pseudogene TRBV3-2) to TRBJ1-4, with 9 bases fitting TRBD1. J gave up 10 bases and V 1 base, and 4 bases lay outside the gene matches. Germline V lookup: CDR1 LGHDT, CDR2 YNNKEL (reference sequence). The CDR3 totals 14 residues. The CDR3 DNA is TGTGCCAGCAGCCAAGGGACAGGGGTCGCAAAACTGTTTTTT. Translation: CASSQGTGVAKLFF.

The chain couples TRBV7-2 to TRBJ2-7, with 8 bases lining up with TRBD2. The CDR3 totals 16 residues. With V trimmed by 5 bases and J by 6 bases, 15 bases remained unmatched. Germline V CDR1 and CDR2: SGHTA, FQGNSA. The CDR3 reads CASSPLRPGGIGEQYF. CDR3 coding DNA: TGTGCCAGCAGCCCTCTAAGGCCGGGGGGGATCGGCGAGCAGTACTTC.

The CDR3 DNA reads TGTGCCACTCAAGATGGGACAACGGGTGAAAAACTGTTTTTT. Amino acid sequence: CATQDGTTGEKLFF. J is TRBJ1-4 and V is TRBV19, with D maybe TRBD1 (6 bases). Deletions cut 10 bases from V and 7 bases from J, with 19 bases between. Per the germline V gene, CDR1 is LNHDA and CDR2 is SQIVND (reference sequence). The length of the CDR3 is 14 residues.

DNA for the CDR3: TGTGCCACCAGCAGCCCCCCGGGAAAGAGGGGGCTATTTCAGCCCCAGCATTTT. It is translated as CATSSPPGKRGLFQPQHF. The chain recombines TRBV15 with TRBJ1-5, with 7 bases identical to TRBD1. The CDR3 consists of 18 residues. J lost 6 bases, V lost 3 bases, and 17 bases had no gene match. Germline CDR1 and CDR2: LNHNV and YYDKDF (reference sequence). The full variable domain, in which reference TRBV15 and TRBJ1-5 provide the parts outside the CDR3, is DAMVIQNPRYQVTQFGKPVTLSCSQTLNHNVMYWYQQKSSQAPKLLFHYYDKDFNNEADTPDNFQSRRPNTSFCFLDIRSPGLGDTAMYLCATSSPPGKRGLFQPQHFGDGTRLSIL.

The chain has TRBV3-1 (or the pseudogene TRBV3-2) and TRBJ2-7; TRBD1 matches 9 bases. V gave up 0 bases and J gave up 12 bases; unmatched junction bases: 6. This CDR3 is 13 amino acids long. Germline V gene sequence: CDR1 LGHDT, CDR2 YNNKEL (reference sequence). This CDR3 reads CASSQDNRGRRYF. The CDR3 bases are TGTGCCAGCAGCCAAGATAACAGGGGGCGCCGGTACTTC.

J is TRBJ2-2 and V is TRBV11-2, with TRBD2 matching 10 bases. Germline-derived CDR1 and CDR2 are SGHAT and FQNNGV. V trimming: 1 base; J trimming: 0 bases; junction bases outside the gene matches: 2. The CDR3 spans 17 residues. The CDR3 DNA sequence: TGTGCCAGCAGCTTAGGTAGCGGGGGGACGAACACCGGGGAGCTGTTTTTT. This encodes CASSLGSGGTNTGELFF. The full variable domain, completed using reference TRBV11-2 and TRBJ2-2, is EAGVAQSPRYKIIEKRQSVAFWCNPISGHATLYWYQQILGQGPKLLIQFQNNGVVDDSQLPKDRFSAERLKGVDSTLKIQPAKLEDSAVYLCASSLGSGGTNTGELFFGEGSRLTVL.

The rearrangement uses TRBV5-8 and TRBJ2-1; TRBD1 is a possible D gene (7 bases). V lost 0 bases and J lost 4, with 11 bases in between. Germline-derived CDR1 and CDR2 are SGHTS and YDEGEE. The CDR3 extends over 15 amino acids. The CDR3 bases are TGTGCCAGCAGCTTGGGGCAGGGGGGATACAATGAGCAGTTCTTC. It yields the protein CASSLGQGGYNEQFF.

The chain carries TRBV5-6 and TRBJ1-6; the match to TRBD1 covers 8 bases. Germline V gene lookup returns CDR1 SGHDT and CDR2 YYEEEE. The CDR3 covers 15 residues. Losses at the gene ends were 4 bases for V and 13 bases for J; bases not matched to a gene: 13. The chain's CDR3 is CASSPTGALGWPLHF. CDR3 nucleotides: TGTGCCAGCAGCCCGACAGGGGCCCTCGGTTGGCCCCTCCACTTT. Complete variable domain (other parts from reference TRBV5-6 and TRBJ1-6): DAGVTQSPTHLIKTRGQQVTLRCSPKSGHDTVSWYQQALGQGPQFIFQYYEEEERQRGNFPDRFSGHQFPNYSSELNVNALLLGDSALYLCASSPTGALGWPLHFGNGTRLTVT.